The entry that follows covers one TCR beta chain sequence. Treatment of the sample: some 19 received Ad26.COV2.S at low or high dose, single or two shots; roughly five received placebo; per-sample allocation not given. It was on day 63 after the first vaccine or placebo injection that samples were taken. This sample is part of a study of Ad26.COV2.S vaccination and SARS-CoV-2 variants. Overall study: It was the COV1001 Ad26.COV2.S trial arm that included the donor.

The method was immunoSEQ multiplex PCR; TCRdb's version includes in-frame clones alone and lacks a portion of them. The profile shows about 680,000 clones, 89% of them singletons. V lost 2 bases and J lost 0, with 8 bases in between. This CDR3 spans 14 amino acids. Germline V gene data show CDR1 as SQVTM and CDR2 as ANQGSEA. The specimen was peripheral blood, collected in a trial of Ad26.COV2.S vaccine versus placebo. The chain uses TRBV29-1 and TRBJ1-3, with D unresolved. The origin of this receptor is a person aged 18-65 years who received the Ad26.COV2.S COVID-19 vaccine or a placebo. The CDR3 reads CSVEWRDSGNTIYF. The CDR3 DNA is TGCAGCGTTGAATGGAGGGACTCTGGAAACACCATATATTTT.